Listed below are T cell receptor beta chains from one sample, sequenced in a study of cytomegalovirus exposure and HLA in healthy donors. Assay used: immunoSEQ multiplex PCR; TCRdb lists only in-frame clones, some missing. The repertoire consists of 130,000 to 150,000 clones, with 80% occurring once and the leading ten covering roughly 2.9%. The source material was PBMCs. Receptor source: a woman younger than 45 in good health and CMV-seronegative. The CDR3 runs from the conserved cysteine through the conserved F or W. A D gene is named only where the DNA matches it firmly. Size is omitted from some rows. Given values are once, few, many or a class for expanded clones.

D	J	size	V	CDR3	DNA
TRBD1	TRBJ1-5	once	TRBV5-6	CASSSGTGVANQPQHF	TGTGCCAGCAGTTCCGGGACAGGGGTCGCCAATCAGCCCCAGCATTTT
NA	TRBJ2-4	NA	TRBV30	CAWRRKAKNIQYF	TGTGCCTGGAGGAGGAAGGCCAAAAACATTCAGTACTTC
NA	TRBJ1-2	NA	TRBV9	CASSARGDGYTF	TGTGCCAGCAGCGCCCGGGGGGATGGCTACACCTTC
TRBD1	TRBJ2-2	NA	TRBV5-4	CASSLALAGGESGELFF	TGTGCCAGCAGCTTGGCCTTAGCAGGGGGCGAATCCGGGGAGCTGTTTTTT
NA	TRBJ1-1	NA	TRBV2	CASRGGTEAFF	TGTGCCAGCAGAGGGGGCACTGAAGCTTTCTTT
TRBD1	TRBJ1-3	NA	TRBV5-1	CASAPGPQGATGNTIYF	TGCGCCAGCGCCCCGGGGCCGCAGGGGGCGACTGGAAACACCATATATTTT
TRBD1	TRBJ1-5	NA	TRBV4-1	CASSQVRGLGNQPQHF	TGCGCCAGCAGCCAAGTTAGGGGGCTCGGCAATCAGCCCCAGCATTTT
NA	TRBJ2-7	NA	TRBV21-1	CASTLLAGGPDEQYF	TGTGCCAGCACCCTCCTAGCGGGAGGGCCGGACGAGCAGTACTTC
NA	TRBJ2-5	NA	TRBV28	CASSLLTETQYF	TGTGCCAGCAGTCTACTTACAGAGACCCAGTACTTC
TRBD2	TRBJ2-7	NA	TRBV12-5	CASAATSGSYEQYF	TGTGCTAGTGCAGCCACTAGCGGTTCCTACGAGCAGTACTTC
TRBD1	TRBJ1-2	NA	TRBV27	CASSLRDREADGYTF	TGTGCCAGCAGTCTAAGGGACAGGGAGGCCGATGGCTACACCTTC
NA	TRBJ1-5	NA	TRBV6-5	CASSDLYRDQPQHF	TGTGCCAGCAGTGATCTGTATCGGGATCAGCCCCAGCATTTT
NA	TRBJ1-5	NA	TRBV6-1	CASSLTARPQHF	TGTGCCAGCAGCTTGACAGCCCGGCCCCAGCATTTT
NA	TRBJ2-2	once	TRBV4-1	CASSQGVQHTGELFF	TGCGCCAGCAGCCAAGGTGTACAGCACACCGGGGAGCTGTTTTTT
NA	TRBJ2-6	NA	TRBV9	CASSTQTGSGANVLTF	TGTGCCAGCAGCACCCAAACAGGGTCTGGGGCCAACGTCCTGACTTTC
NA	TRBJ2-4	NA	TRBV11-2	CASSLAQQWNIQYF	TGTGCCAGCAGCTTGGCACAGCAATGGAACATTCAGTACTTC
TRBD2	TRBJ2-7	NA	TRBV10-3	CAISGSSGTTYEQYF	TGTGCCATCAGTGGGTCTAGCGGGACAACCTACGAGCAGTACTTC
NA	TRBJ1-5	NA	TRBV10-1	CASSEQNNQPQHF	TGCGCCAGCAGTGAACAGAACAATCAGCCCCAGCATTTT
TRBD2	TRBJ2-5	few	TRBV7-9	CASSPGTRRRNETQYF	TGTGCCAGCAGCCCAGGGACTAGGAGGAGAAACGAGACCCAGTACTTC
TRBD1	TRBJ2-5	NA	TRBV2	CASSRQGRPFRWYF	TGTGCCAGCAGCCGACAGGGGCGCCCCTTTAGATGGTACTTC
NA	TRBJ2-2	few	TRBV6-1	CASSEGPELFF	TGTGCCAGCAGTGAAGGGCCTGAGCTGTTTTTT
TRBD1	TRBJ1-1	NA	TRBV5-1	CASSLRQTGDTEAFF	TGCGCCAGCAGCTTGAGGCAGACAGGGGACACTGAAGCTTTCTTT
NA	TRBJ1-2	once	TRBV20-1	CSATGGADYTF	TGCAGTGCTACGGGTGGGGCTGACTACACCTTC
NA	TRBJ2-5	once	TRBV5-1	CASSLVPGARETQYF	TGCGCCAGCAGCTTGGTACCAGGGGCTCGGGAGACCCAGTACTTC
NA	TRBJ1-2	NA	TRBV6-6	CASTTESSSYGYTF	TGTGCCAGCACAACAGAATCAAGCTCCTATGGCTACACCTTC
TRBD1	TRBJ1-5	NA	TRBV5-6	CASSWDRGEGPQHF	TGTGCCAGCAGTTGGGACAGGGGAGAAGGGCCCCAGCATTTT
NA	TRBJ2-5	NA	TRBV7-9	CASSLGGDGFQETQYF	TGTGCCAGCAGCTTAGGGGGGGATGGTTTCCAAGAGACCCAGTACTTC
NA	TRBJ2-5	NA	TRBV12-5	CASGLAQPGTPKMETQYF	TGTGCTAGTGGTTTGGCACAACCCGGGACACCGAAAATGGAGACCCAGTACTTC
TRBD1	TRBJ1-4	NA	TRBV2	CASRPTGGYEKLFF	TGTGCCAGCAGGCCGACAGGGGGCTATGAAAAACTGTTTTTT
TRBD1	TRBJ2-5	NA	TRBV15	CATSRERTGGWETQYF	TGTGCCACCAGCAGAGAAAGGACAGGGGGTTGGGAGACCCAGTACTTC
NA	TRBJ2-1	once	TRBV19	CASSIGGLYNEQFF	TGTGCCAGTAGTATAGGCGGCCTTTACAATGAGCAGTTCTTC
TRBD2	TRBJ2-3	NA	TRBV2	CASGRGAQDTQYF	TGTGCCAGCGGGCGGGGGGCTCAAGATACGCAGTATTTT
NA	TRBJ1-1	NA	TRBV6-5	CASTDTALNTEAFF	TGTGCCAGCACCGACACGGCCTTGAACACTGAAGCTTTCTTT
NA	TRBJ2-5	NA	TRBV4-1	CASSQDWATQYF	TGCGCCAGCAGCCAAGATTGGGCGACCCAGTACTTC
TRBD1	TRBJ1-1	NA	TRBV29-1	CSADRGMNTEAFF	TGCAGCGCCGACAGGGGGATGAACACTGAAGCTTTCTTT
TRBD2	TRBJ2-3	NA	TRBV11-1	CASSSGTSGRDTQYF	TGTGCCAGCAGCTCGGGGACTAGCGGGCGAGATACGCAGTATTTT
TRBD2	TRBJ2-7	NA	TRBV7-9	CSSSLETSGSYEQYF	TGTTCCAGCAGCTTGGAGACTAGCGGTTCCTACGAGCAGTACTTC
TRBD2	TRBJ2-7	NA	TRBV5-1	CASSLETSAAPYEQYF	TGCGCCAGCAGCTTGGAGACTAGCGCCGCGCCCTACGAGCAGTACTTC
NA	TRBJ2-5	NA	TRBV6-6	CATSRVQETQYF	TGTGCCACCTCCCGCGTCCAAGAGACCCAGTACTTC
TRBD1	TRBJ1-1	NA	TRBV9	CASSPLQGASEAFF	TGTGCCAGCAGCCCCCTCCAGGGGGCTTCTGAAGCTTTCTTT
NA	TRBJ2-7	once	TRBV4-1	CASSHTDGAYEQYF	TGCGCCAGCAGCCACACCGACGGGGCCTACGAGCAGTACTTC
TRBD2	TRBJ2-1	NA	TRBV7-3	CASSLVSGSHEQFF	TGTGCCAGCAGCTTAGTTAGCGGGAGCCATGAGCAGTTCTTC
NA	TRBJ2-5	once	TRBV4-2	CASSQVGRAAYF	TGTGCCAGCAGCCAAGTTGGGCGGGCGGCATACTTC